This record looks at one T cell receptor (beta chain) sequence and its context. Its antigen is undetermined. Trimming removed 3 bases from V and 5 bases from J; junction bases left unmatched: 9. This CDR3 has 16 residues. Germline V gene data show CDR1 as SGDLS and CDR2 as YYNGEE. This record comes from a study of shared clonotypes between healthy human individuals. Findings of the study overall: Memory subsets had estimated richness that was generally smaller than that of naive subsets. Blood was the sole source, and tissue repertoires probably differ.

Using immunoSEQ multiplex PCR, the repertoire was profiled, and TCRdb retains in-frame clones only, with some absent. The table has around 690,000 clones, 90% seen once. Sequenced material: memory CD8+ T cells from PBMCs. Subset defined: CD45RO+ cells pooled with CCR7-negative TemRA cells. This receptor was obtained from a young man in good health. Some clones in this sample may be carry-over from other donors' samples. The V and J genes are TRBV9 and TRBJ2-7, with TRBD2 matching 12 bases. The CDR3 DNA sequence: TGTGCCAGCAGCGACAATCAACTAGCGGGAGGAAACGAGCAGTACTTC. Amino acids: CASSDNQLAGGNEQYF.